The TCR beta chain described here comes from a study of blood T cell repertoires in COVID-19. CDR3 length equals 16 residues. CDR1 and CDR2 (germline): LNHNV, YYDKDF (reference sequence). The ends were cut back, 0 bases at V and 6 bases at J, with 16 bases in the middle. Clones were sequenced by immunoSEQ multiplex PCR, and TCRdb holds only the in-frame ones, with some missing. Here the sample spans some 240,000 clones, 80% to 85% being singletons. Input material: PBMCs or T cells enriched from blood (not recorded which). The TCR sequence derives from a man aged 50 to 59 who had recovered from COVID-19. The chain employs TRBV15 and TRBJ2-3, with a tentative D call TRBD2 (5 bases). CDR3 in DNA: TGTGCCACCAGCAGAGATCAGCGGCCCCCAGAGGATACGCAGTATTTT. This sequence encodes CATSRDQRPPEDTQYF.